This T cell receptor (beta chain) was sequenced during a study of blood T cell repertoires in COVID-19. Study context: Researchers got acute and convalescent COVID-19 samples from the United States, Italy and Spain.

This CDR3 is 13 amino acids long. The trim removed 7 bases at V and 5 bases at J, leaving 4 bases unmatched. CDR1 is MNHEY and CDR2 is SVGAGI in the germline V gene. Repertoires were generated with immunoSEQ multiplex PCR, while TCRdb's copy carries only in-frame clones and drops some. The sample includes over 350,000 clones, 70% to 90% of them seen just once. V gene TRBV6-5 combines with J gene TRBJ1-5; 8 bases align to TRBD1. This clonotype was obtained from a young woman who had recovered from COVID-19. What was sequenced was PBMCs or T cells enriched from blood (not recorded which). The CDR3 bases are TGTGCCAGCATGCAGGGGGCCCATCAGCCCCAGCATTTT. This translates into CASMQGAHQPQHF.